The 27 T cell receptor beta chains listed next were all sequenced from one sample in a study of tissue T cells after allogeneic stem cell transplantation. Data came from immunoSEQ multiplex PCR; TCRdb stores just in-frame clones and leaves some out. This table holds over 5,000 clones, approximately 70% found once. The sequencing used tissue from the stomach, collected at autopsy. The receptors originated from a woman between 18 and 55 years old with breast cancer.

In its sample, this clone was seen once. This chain connects TRBV18 to TRBJ1-1, with TRBD1 matching 10 bases. With V trimmed by 3 bases and J by 0 bases, 4 bases remained unmatched. This CDR3 region has 16 residues. Germline V lookup: CDR1 KGHSH, CDR2 LQKENI. Here the CDR3 DNA reads TGTGCCAGCTCACCCTCGGGGACAGGGGTGAACACTGAAGCTTTCTTT. This encodes CASSPSGTGVNTEAFF. Looking up the rest from reference TRBV18 and TRBJ1-1 gives the full variable domain: NAGVMQNPRHLVRRRGQEARLRCSPMKGHSHVYWYRQLPEEGLKFMVYLQKENIIDESGMPKERFSAEFPKEGPSILRIQQVVRGDSAAYFCASSPSGTGVNTEAFFGQGTRLTVV.

This rearrangement joins TRBV27 to TRBJ2-1, with no clear D. The V end lost 2 bases, the J end lost 0 bases, and 11 bases lay between the germline ends. The length of the CDR3 is 16 residues. CDR1 and CDR2 (germline): MNHEY, SMNVEV (reference sequence). Here the CDR3 DNA reads TGTGCCAGCAGTTTAAATCGGAGTCCCTCCTACAATGAGCAGTTCTTC. The encoded protein is CASSLNRSPSYNEQFF.

The chain uses TRBV7-8 and TRBJ1-1; the D is unclear. With 2 bases removed from V and 6 bases from J, the gap between germline ends came to 16 bases. CDR1 is SGHVS, CDR2 FQNEAQ, per germline. CDR3 size: 15 residues. In nucleotides, the CDR3 is TGTGCCAGCAGCTTAACGTACTTGCCTGGGGCTGAAGCTTTCTTT. Protein: CASSLTYLPGAEAFF. The full variable domain, rest sourced from reference TRBV7-8 and TRBJ1-1, is GAGVSQSPRYKVAKRGQDVALRCDPISGHVSLFWYQQALGQGPEFLTYFQNEAQLDKSGLPSDRFFAERPEGSVSTLKIQRTQQEDSAVYLCASSLTYLPGAEAFFGQGTRLTVV.

The J gene is TRBJ2-3, the V gene TRBV19; D is uncertain. Germline loops: CDR1 LNHDA, CDR2 SQIVND (reference sequence). There are 13 residues in the CDR3. The V end lost 3 bases, the J end lost 5 bases, and 9 bases lay between the germline ends. The CDR3 bases are TGTGCCAGTAGTATTCTTGTTGGAGATACGCAGTATTTT. Translation: CASSILVGDTQYF.

CDR3 sequence: CASSQLGQFRCANYGYTF. The CDR3 DNA reads TGCGCCAGCAGTCAATTGGGACAGTTTCGGTGTGCTAACTATGGCTACACCTTC. The rearrangement joins TRBV23-1 to TRBJ1-2; 7 nucleotides align to TRBD1. TRBV23-1 is designated an ORF whose function remains uncertain. The CDR3 loop spans 18 amino acids. The V segment lost 1 base and the J segment 0 bases; nucleotides outside the gene matches: 11.

The chain employs TRBV18 and TRBJ2-1, with no clear D. CDR3 length equals 13 residues. Germline CDR1 is KGHSH and CDR2 is LQKENI. Trimming took off 8 bases at V and 4 bases at J, with 12 bases between the two ends. The CDR3 is CASTLSPYNEQFF. CDR3 coding DNA: TGTGCCAGCACTTTGTCCCCTTACAATGAGCAGTTCTTC.

This chain uses TRBV10-3 with TRBJ2-5; 8 positions agree with TRBD2. CDR3 length equals 14 residues. Per the germline V gene, CDR1 is ENHRY and CDR2 is SYGVKD. The J segment lost 4 bases and the V segment lost 7 bases, leaving 8 bases of the junction unmatched. This CDR3 reads CAINAGGLLETQYF. CDR3 sequence (DNA): TGTGCCATCAACGCGGGGGGCCTACTAGAGACCCAGTACTTC.

The rearrangement joins TRBV7-8 to TRBJ1-4; a possible D gene is TRBD1 (5 bases). V lost 2 bases and J lost 6, with 19 bases in between. The CDR3 spans 17 residues. Looked up from germline, CDR1 is SGHVS and CDR2 is FQNEAQ. Written as DNA, the CDR3 is TGTGCCAGCAGCTTAAAAGAACTGGGACTGGGGTATGAAAAACTGTTTTTT. Its protein is CASSLKELGLGYEKLFF.

The chain recombines TRBV2 with TRBJ1-2; a weak D match, TRBD1 (5 bases). The CDR3 is made up of 11 amino acids. The V gene's germline CDR1 is SNHLY and CDR2 FYNNEI. The V end was cut by 8 bases, the J end by 2 bases, with 6 bases between. CDR3 bases: TGTGCCAGCGGGGGGAACTATGGCTACACCTTC. It yields the protein CASGGNYGYTF.

The chain carries TRBV7-2 and TRBJ2-7; D unresolved. The V and J ends lost 6 bases and 3 bases respectively, with 15 bases between them. The CDR3 spans 14 residues. Per the germline V gene, CDR1 is SGHTA and CDR2 is FQGNSA. The CDR3 loop is CASSRAVGVYEQYF. CDR3 DNA sequence: TGTGCCAGCAGTCGGGCCGTAGGTGTCTACGAGCAGTACTTC.

The chain employs TRBV29-1 and TRBJ1-2, with 7 bases fitting TRBD1. This CDR3 is 19 amino acids long. Germline trimming cut 2 bases from V and 2 bases from J; bases unmatched to any gene: 20. Germline CDR1 is SQVTM and CDR2 is ANQGSEA. CDR3 protein: CSVERGAGTARTGNYGYTF. CDR3 DNA sequence: TGCAGCGTTGAACGGGGGGCCGGGACAGCTCGTACTGGGAACTATGGCTACACCTTC. Filled out from reference TRBV29-1 and TRBJ1-2, the complete variable domain reads SAVISQKPSRDICQRGTSLTIQCQVDSQVTMMFWYRQQPGQSLTLIATANQGSEATYESGFVIDKFPISRPNLTFSTLTVSNMSPEDSSIYLCSVERGAGTARTGNYGYTFGSGTRLTVV.

The rearrangement uses TRBV19 and TRBJ1-2, with 9 bases identical to TRBD1. The length of the CDR3 is 14 residues. Germline V gene data show CDR1 as LNHDA and CDR2 as SQIVND (reference sequence). The J segment lost 8 bases and the V segment lost 4 bases, leaving 8 bases of the junction unmatched. The CDR3 DNA follows: TGTGCCAGTAGTAGAGACAGGGGGTTGGCCGGCTACACCTTC. It specifies CASSRDRGLAGYTF.

The chain couples TRBV7-2 to TRBJ2-7; D may be TRBD1 or TRBD2 (6 bases each). V lost 4 bases and J 2 bases, leaving 15 bases between the germline ends. The CDR3 consists of 15 residues. Germline CDR1 is SGHTA and CDR2 is FQGNSA. This CDR3 is CASSSKAGEAYEQYF. The CDR3 DNA is TGTGCCAGCAGCTCCAAGGCAGGGGAGGCCTACGAGCAGTACTTC.

The sample holds a few counts of this clone. The genes are TRBV4-2 and TRBJ1-5; D uncertain. This CDR3 is built from 12 residues. The V gene lost 3 bases and the J gene lost 4 bases, with 4 bases spanning the gap. In germline, CDR1 is LGHNA, CDR2 YNFKEQ. The DNA of the CDR3 is TGTGCCAGCAGCCAGTCTAATCAGCCCCAGCATTTT. Translated: CASSQSNQPQHF.

In this sample, this clone is medium-sized. The chain is built from TRBV6-2 or TRBV6-3 and TRBJ2-3; 9 nucleotides match TRBD1. CDR1 and CDR2 (germline): MNHEY, SVGEGT. The CDR3 covers 15 residues. The junction had 9 bases not matched to a gene; V was cut back by 5 bases and J by 6 bases. The CDR3 coding sequence is TGTGCCAGCAGTCACCCCGGACAGGGGTGGGATACGCAGTATTTT. This sequence encodes CASSHPGQGWDTQYF.

This chain joins TRBV9 and TRBJ1-6; the D is unclear. CDR1 is SGDLS and CDR2 is YYNGEE in the germline V gene. The CDR3 has 14 residues. With 0 bases removed from V and 7 bases from J, the gap between germline ends came to 8 bases. CDR3 DNA: TGTGCCAGCAGCGTAGGGCAGGCCAATTCACCCCTCCACTTT. Translated: CASSVGQANSPLHF.

The V and J genes are TRBV5-4 and TRBJ1-6, with D tentatively TRBD1 (6 bases). V shed 0 bases and J shed 6 bases, with 13 bases lying between them. CDR3 size: 16 residues. Germline CDR1 and CDR2: SGHNT and YYREEE (reference sequence). CDR3 region: CASSLGPGTTNSPLHF. The CDR3 coding sequence is TGTGCCAGCAGCTTGGGTCCAGGGACAACTAATTCACCCCTCCACTTT.

V gene TRBV19 combines with J gene TRBJ2-7, with D perhaps being TRBD1 or TRBD2 (7 bases each). There are 15 residues in the CDR3. Germline V lookup: CDR1 LNHDA, CDR2 SQIVND (reference sequence). V lost 8 bases and J lost 2, with 19 bases in between. This CDR3 is CASPPGGDFPYEQYF. Written as DNA, the CDR3 is TGTGCCAGTCCACCAGGGGGGGACTTCCCCTACGAGCAGTACTTC. Combining the CDR3 with reference TRBV19 and TRBJ2-7 gives the whole variable domain DGGITQSPKYLFRKEGQNVTLSCEQNLNHDAMYWYRQDPGQGLRLIYYSQIVNDFQKGDIAEGYSVSREKKESFPLTVTSAQKNPTAFYLCASPPGGDFPYEQYFGPGTRLTVT.

J is TRBJ2-7 and V is TRBV29-1, with TRBD1 identical over 7 bases. Germline V lookup: CDR1 SQVTM, CDR2 ANQGSEA. The junction had 6 bases not matched to a gene; V was cut back by 4 bases and J by 6 bases. The CDR3 has 12 residues. The CDR3 here is CSVVRGIREQYF. CDR3 nucleotides: TGCAGCGTTGTCAGGGGGATCCGCGAGCAGTACTTC.

The V gene is TRBV5-6, the J gene TRBJ2-2, with D hard to call. The germline V gene encodes CDR1 SGHDT and CDR2 YYEEEE. The V and J ends lost 4 bases and 7 bases respectively, with 11 bases between them. The CDR3 has 13 amino acids. CDR3 sequence reads: CASSVTWNGELFF. CDR3 DNA: TGTGCCAGCAGCGTGACCTGGAACGGGGAGCTGTTTTTT.

The chain combines TRBV2 with TRBJ2-3; TRBD2 agrees at 8 bases. Germline CDR1 SNHLY, CDR2 FYNNEI. The CDR3 totals 14 residues. With V trimmed by 8 bases and J by 2 bases, 6 bases remained unmatched. CDR3 DNA: TGTGCCAGCCGGGAGCGGGGGTACACAGATACGCAGTATTTT. Amino acid sequence: CASRERGYTDTQYF. Full variable domain (rest looked up from reference TRBV2 and TRBJ2-3): EPEVTQTPSHQVTQMGQEVILRCVPISNHLYFYWYRQILGQKVEFLVSFYNNEISEKSEIFDDQFSVERPDGSNFTLKIRSTKLEDSAMYFCASRERGYTDTQYFGPGTRLTVL.

This chain uses TRBV15 with TRBJ2-5; TRBD1 aligns across 7 bases. The germline CDR1 and CDR2 sequences are LNHNV and YYDKDF (reference sequence). The CDR3 is made up of 15 amino acids. The trim removed 0 bases at V and 4 bases at J, leaving 5 bases unmatched. The DNA of the CDR3 is TGTGCCACCAGCAGAGATCAGGGGGAAGGAGAGACCCAGTACTTC. Translation gives CATSRDQGEGETQYF.

The rearrangement links TRBV24-1 to TRBJ2-2; 12 nucleotides line up with TRBD2. Trimming at V came to 2 bases and at J to 0 bases, leaving 12 bases not matched to a gene. Germline V gives CDR1 KGHDR, CDR2 SFDVKD. The CDR3 totals 21 residues. The CDR3, as DNA: TGTGCCACCAGTGATTCGGACTTGAAGACTAGCGGGGGACCGAACACCGGGGAGCTGTTTTTT. Translating it yields CATSDSDLKTSGGPNTGELFF.

CDR3 in amino acids: CASSPGTGGRAQYF. In nucleotides, the CDR3 is TGTGCCAGCAGCCCAGGGACAGGCGGCCGGGCCCAGTACTTC. The chain recombines TRBV11-1 with TRBJ2-5, with TRBD1 matching over 8 bases. The CDR3 covers 14 residues. V shed 5 bases, J shed 9 bases, and the junction held 11 bases outside the gene matches. Germline V gene lookup returns CDR1 SGHAT and CDR2 FQDESV (reference sequence).

The chain combines TRBV7-9 with TRBJ2-5, with 9 positions matching TRBD2. This CDR3 is 15 amino acids long. The germline CDR1 and CDR2 sequences are SEHNR and FQNEAQ (reference sequence). Trimming took 6 bases from V and 3 from J; bases not matched to a gene: 8. The CDR3 DNA reads as TGTGCCAGCAGTTCTAGCGGGACTTCGGAAGAGACCCAGTACTTC. Translation: CASSSSGTSEETQYF. The variable domain in full, completed from reference TRBV7-9 and TRBJ2-5, reads DTGVSQNPRHKITKRGQNVTFRCDPISEHNRLYWYRQTLGQGPEFLTYFQNEAQLEKSRLLSDRFSAERPKGSFSTLEIQRTEQGDSAMYLCASSSSGTSEETQYFGPGTRLLVL.

The genes are TRBV29-1 and TRBJ2-7; D might be TRBD2 (5 bases). Looked up from germline, CDR1 is SQVTM and CDR2 is ANQGSEA. CDR3 size: 15 residues. V lost 4 bases and J 7 bases, leaving 23 bases between the germline ends. The CDR3 DNA sequence: TGCAGCGTTGTTGTGTTGGAGACTACTAGTTGGGAGCAGTACTTC. Translated: CSVVVLETTSWEQYF.

By sample fraction, this clone is medium-sized. The chain joins TRBV2 to TRBJ2-7; D unclear. CDR1 and CDR2 from the germline V gene are SNHLY and FYNNEI. V lost 5 bases and J lost 0, with 8 bases in between. The CDR3 consists of 13 residues. The CDR3: CASSIPISYEQYF. CDR3 sequence (DNA): TGTGCCAGCAGTATACCGATCTCCTACGAGCAGTACTTC.